The present T cell receptor beta chain was sequenced within a study of spatial heterogeneity in lung cancer. Study context: Donation came from around 72 patients with untreated early-stage non-small cell lung cancer. Alpha-chain sequences were detected in numbers that were consistently lower than beta-chain sequences.

TCRdb re-derived calls from the 5' RACE reads in MiXCR, one entry per CDR3 protein. The profile shows 25,000 to 35,000 distinct CDR3 sequences, over 9.5% of them singletons. The table lists this clonotype with many counts. V lost 3 bases, J lost 3 bases, and 7 bases stayed unmatched. Germline values: CDR1 SGHAT, CDR2 FQNNGV. The CDR3 length is 16 residues. The time point denotes: blood at routine non-recurrence follow-up after resection. Unsorted samples of tumor, nontumor lung or frozen PBMC had their whole RNA sequenced. The clonotype was recovered from a female donor with early-stage non-small cell lung cancer. The sample here was PBMCs, taken at follow-up. J is TRBJ2-3 and V is TRBV11-2; TRBD1 matches at 9 bases. The CDR3 loop is CASSFTYRGQTDTQYF. CDR3 coding DNA: TGTGCCAGCAGCTTCACATACAGGGGGCAGACAGATACGCAGTATTTT.